This is a list of T cell receptor beta chains from one sample in a study of blood T cells in healthy people across ages. Each CDR3 protein is one row after TCRdb ran MiXCR on the 5' RACE reads. This table has some 1.5 million distinct CDR3 sequences, 28% appearing once. The sequenced material came from blood. These receptors were taken from a woman in her 30s in good health. Each CDR3 is given with its conserved first and last residue. The order of the fields is V gene, J gene, D gene, clone size, CDR3 DNA, CDR3 protein. A D gene is named only where the DNA matches it firmly. Clone size, where shown, is once, few, many, or a class for clones that have expanded.

TRBV29-1	TRBJ1-6	TRBD1	many	TGCAGCGTTGCCGGGACAGGGGATTCACCCCTCCACTTT	CSVAGTGDSPLHF
TRBV2	TRBJ2-7	TRBD2	few	TGTGCCAGCAGTGAAGCTAGCGGGGGCTTCATCTCTATGAACTCCTACGAGCAGTACTTC	CASSEASGGFISMNSYEQYF
TRBV30	TRBJ2-1	TRBD2	.	TGTGCCTGGTTAACGGGACTAGGGGTAGGCGAGCAGTTCTTC	CAWLTGLGVGEQFF
TRBV3-1	TRBJ2-7	.	.	TGTGCCAGCAGCCCCCGGCCCAGGGGAAGTTACGAGCAGTACTTC	CASSPRPRGSYEQYF
TRBV7-2	TRBJ1-1	.	.	TGTGCCAGCAGCTTTCTGGGGGGACTCTACCGGGGCACTGAAGCTTTCTTT	CASSFLGGLYRGTEAFF
TRBV20-1	TRBJ2-1	TRBD2	few	TGCAGTGCTAGAGGGCTAGCGGGAGGGTTGGGGGGTAATGAGCAGTTCTTC	CSARGLAGGLGGNEQFF
TRBV13	TRBJ2-3	.	.	TGTGCCAGCAGCTTAGGGGGAGCCGCGGGCACAGATACGCAGTATTTT	CASSLGGAAGTDTQYF
TRBV20-1	TRBJ2-3	.	few	TGCAGTGCCCTCGTGGGGCTCACAGATACGCAGTATTTT	CSALVGLTDTQYF
TRBV7-2	TRBJ1-6	.	.	TGTGCCAGCAGCCAGCGGACAGCCCAAGATTCACCCCTCCACTTT	CASSQRTAQDSPLHF
TRBV7-9	TRBJ2-7	.	.	TGTGCCAGTACGGGGCCTGAGGCTATCGAGCAGTACTTC	CASTGPEAIEQYF
TRBV3-1	TRBJ2-5	.	few	TGTGCCAGCAGCCACGACCTGGGACTTGAAGAGACCCAGTACTTC	CASSHDLGLEETQYF
TRBV24-1	TRBJ1-2	.	.	TGTGCCACCAGTGAACGGGGACACTCCTATGGCTACACCTTC	CATSERGHSYGYTF
TRBV20-1	TRBJ2-5	.	many	TGCAGTGCTAGGACGCAAGGGCAGGGTGAAGAGACCCAGTACTTC	CSARTQGQGEETQYF
TRBV10-3	TRBJ2-7	.	.	TGTGCCGTTGGCAACTACGAGCAGTACTTC	CAVGNYEQYF
TRBV20-1	TRBJ2-4	.	few	TGCAGTGCTTTTAGGACTATCGGTGAGCAGTACTTC	CSAFRTIGEQYF
TRBV15	TRBJ2-2	.	.	TGTGCCACCAGCAGAGATCTAGTCTTGAACACCGGGGAGCTGTTTTTT	CATSRDLVLNTGELFF
TRBV2	TRBJ2-3	TRBD2	few	TGTGCCAGCACCGAGTTGACTAGCGGGGGAGATACGCAGTATTTT	CASTELTSGGDTQYF
TRBV3-1	TRBJ2-3	TRBD2	.	TGTGCCAGCAGCCAAGAACTAGCGGGGGCCGGCACAGATACGCAGTATTTT	CASSQELAGAGTDTQYF
TRBV6-1	TRBJ2-7	.	few	TGTGCCAGCAGTGCCCAGGGATCCTACGAGCAGTACTTC	CASSAQGSYEQYF
TRBV12-3/TRBV12-4	TRBJ1-2	.	few	TGTGCCAGCAGTTGGGGGGCCGCTAACTATGGCTACACCTTC	CASSWGAANYGYTF